This record concerns one T cell receptor beta chain sequence. Its antigen is not known. The CDR3 is 14 residues long. Trimming shortened V by 5 bases and J by 4 bases, and 14 bases separated the two germline ends. Germline CDR1 reads PRHDT; CDR2 reads FYEKMQ (reference sequence). The TCR beta CDR3 regions underwent amplification from RNA transcripts. The library came from an HTBI-primed first-round RT-PCR and a second-round multiplex PCR. TCRdb re-called the multiplex PCR reads with MiXCR, one entry per CDR3 protein. The sample has under 250,000 distinct CDR3 sequences; 25% to 30% are singletons. The sample belongs to a study of Graves' ophthalmopathy and Graves' hyperthyroidism. Overall study results and limits: Blood was where most expanded thyroid clonotypes above 0.001 frequency also turned up.

The chain recombines TRBV13 with TRBJ1-1, with a weak D call TRBD1 (6 bases). The sample consisted of peripheral blood. This receptor was obtained from a man over 45 with Graves' ophthalmopathy. The CDR3 spells CASSRITGITEAFF. Here the CDR3 DNA reads TGTGCCAGCAGCCGCATTACAGGGATCACTGAAGCTTTCTTT.